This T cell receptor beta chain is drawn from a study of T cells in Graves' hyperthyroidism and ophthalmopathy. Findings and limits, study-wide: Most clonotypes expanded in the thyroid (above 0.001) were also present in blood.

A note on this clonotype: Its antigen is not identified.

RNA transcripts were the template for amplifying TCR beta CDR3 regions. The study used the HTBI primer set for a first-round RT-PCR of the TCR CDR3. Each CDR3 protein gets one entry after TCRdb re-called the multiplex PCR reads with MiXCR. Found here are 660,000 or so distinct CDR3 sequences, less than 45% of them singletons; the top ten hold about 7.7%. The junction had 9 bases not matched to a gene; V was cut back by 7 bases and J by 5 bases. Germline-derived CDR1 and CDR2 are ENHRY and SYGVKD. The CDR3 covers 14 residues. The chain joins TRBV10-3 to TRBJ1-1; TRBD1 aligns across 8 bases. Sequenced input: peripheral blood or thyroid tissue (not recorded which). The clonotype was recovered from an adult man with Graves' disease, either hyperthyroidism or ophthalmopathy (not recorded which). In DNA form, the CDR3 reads TGTGCCATCAAGGGAGACAGGGGAGGGACTGAAGCTTTCTTT. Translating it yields CAIKGDRGGTEAFF.